This T cell receptor (beta chain) comes out of a study of cytomegalovirus exposure and HLA in healthy donors. Study in general: HLA-typed donors were the source of 82 million or so unique TCRs, which an early data release held. General observations from the study: Despite most TCR sequences being rare, some public TCRs occurred in many donors. Reported performance of the classifier showed diagnosis of cytomegalovirus status with high specificity and sensitivity.

The V gene's germline CDR1 is LNHDA and CDR2 SQIVND (reference sequence). The CDR3 is made up of 17 amino acids. The V and J ends lost 3 bases and 5 bases respectively, with 17 bases between them. Healthy bone marrow donors made up the cohort. A word on this clone: Its antigen is unidentified.

Primers included in the PCR were 60 Vbeta and 13 Jbeta primers. Measured with immunoSEQ multiplex PCR; TCRdb has only the in-frame clones, and not every one. The sample yields 100,000 to 150,000 clones, 75% to 90% seen once. The specimen was PBMCs. V gene TRBV19 combines with J gene TRBJ1-6; D is ambiguous. The sequence came from a woman aged 35 to 49 in good health and CMV-seronegative. DNA for the CDR3: TGTGCCAGTAGTATCTCGAGGTTCCGCCAAAATAATTCACCCCTCCACTTT. Translated, it gives CASSISRFRQNNSPLHF.